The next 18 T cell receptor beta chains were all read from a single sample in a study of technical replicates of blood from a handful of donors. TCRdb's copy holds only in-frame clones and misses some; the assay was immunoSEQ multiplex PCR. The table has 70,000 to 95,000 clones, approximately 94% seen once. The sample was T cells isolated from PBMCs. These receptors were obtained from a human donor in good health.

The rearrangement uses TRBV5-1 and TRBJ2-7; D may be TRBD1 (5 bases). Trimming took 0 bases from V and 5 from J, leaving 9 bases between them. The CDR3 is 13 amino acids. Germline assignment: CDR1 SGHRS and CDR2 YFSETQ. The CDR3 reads CASSLEGVHEQYF. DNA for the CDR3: TGCGCCAGCAGCTTGGAAGGGGTCCACGAGCAGTACTTC.

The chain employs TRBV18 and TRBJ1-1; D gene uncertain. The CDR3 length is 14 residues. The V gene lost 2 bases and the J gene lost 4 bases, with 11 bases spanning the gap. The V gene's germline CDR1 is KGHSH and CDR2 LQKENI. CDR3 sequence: CASSPYPGFTEAFF. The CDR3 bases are TGTGCCAGCTCACCATATCCAGGTTTCACTGAAGCTTTCTTT.

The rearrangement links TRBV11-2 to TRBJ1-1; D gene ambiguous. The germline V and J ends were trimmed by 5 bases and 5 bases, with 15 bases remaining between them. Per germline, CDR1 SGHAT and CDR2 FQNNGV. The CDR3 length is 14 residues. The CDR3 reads CASSAGFLGTEAFF. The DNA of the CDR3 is TGTGCCAGCAGCGCGGGCTTTTTGGGGACTGAAGCTTTCTTT.

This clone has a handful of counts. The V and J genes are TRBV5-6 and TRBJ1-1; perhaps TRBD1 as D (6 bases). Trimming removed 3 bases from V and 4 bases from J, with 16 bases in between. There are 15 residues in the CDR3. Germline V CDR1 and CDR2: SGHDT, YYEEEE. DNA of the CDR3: TGTGCCAGCAGCTCACGGGGAGGGGGGAGCACTGAAGCTTTCTTT. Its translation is CASSSRGGGSTEAFF.

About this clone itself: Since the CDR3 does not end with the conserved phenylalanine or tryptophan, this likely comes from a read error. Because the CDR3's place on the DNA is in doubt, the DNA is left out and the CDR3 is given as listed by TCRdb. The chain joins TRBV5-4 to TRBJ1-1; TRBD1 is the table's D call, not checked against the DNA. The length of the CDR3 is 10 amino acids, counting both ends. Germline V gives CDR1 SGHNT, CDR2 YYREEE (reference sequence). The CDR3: CASSPVGQGL.

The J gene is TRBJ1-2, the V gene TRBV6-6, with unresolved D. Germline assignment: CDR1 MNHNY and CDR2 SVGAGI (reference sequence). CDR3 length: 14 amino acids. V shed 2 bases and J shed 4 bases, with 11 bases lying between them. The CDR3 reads CASSYLQVGYGYTF. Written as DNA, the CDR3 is TGTGCCAGCAGTTACCTGCAGGTTGGCTATGGCTACACCTTC.

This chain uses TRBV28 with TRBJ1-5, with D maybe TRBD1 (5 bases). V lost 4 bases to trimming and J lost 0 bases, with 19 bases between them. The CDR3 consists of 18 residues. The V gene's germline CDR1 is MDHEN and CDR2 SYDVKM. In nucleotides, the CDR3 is TGTGCCAGCAGTTCGCCTAGGGGAAGGGTTTATAGCAATCAGCCCCAGCATTTT. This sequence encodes CASSSPRGRVYSNQPQHF. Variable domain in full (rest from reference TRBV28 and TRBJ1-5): DVKVTQSSRYLVKRTGEKVFLECVQDMDHENMFWYRQDPGLGLRLIYFSYDVKMKEKGDIPEGYSVSREKKERFSLILESASTNQTSMYLCASSSPRGRVYSNQPQHFGDGTRLSIL.

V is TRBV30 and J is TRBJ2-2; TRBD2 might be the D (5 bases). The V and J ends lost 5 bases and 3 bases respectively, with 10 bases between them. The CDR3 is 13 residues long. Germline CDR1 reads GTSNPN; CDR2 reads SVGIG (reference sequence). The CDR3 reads CAWSRGYTGELFF. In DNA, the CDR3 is TGTGCCTGGTCTCGAGGGTACACCGGGGAGCTGTTTTTT.

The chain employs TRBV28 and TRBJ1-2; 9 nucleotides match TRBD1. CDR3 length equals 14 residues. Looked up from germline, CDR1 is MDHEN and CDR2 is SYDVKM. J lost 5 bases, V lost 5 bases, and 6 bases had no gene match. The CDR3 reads CASSPRDRVYGYTF. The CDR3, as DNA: TGTGCCAGCAGTCCCAGGGACAGGGTGTATGGCTACACCTTC.

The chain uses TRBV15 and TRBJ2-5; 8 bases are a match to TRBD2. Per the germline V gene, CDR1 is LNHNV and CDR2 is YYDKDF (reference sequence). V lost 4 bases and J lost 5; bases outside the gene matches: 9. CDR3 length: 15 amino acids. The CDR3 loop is CATSIPGTSRETQYF. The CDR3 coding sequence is TGTGCCACCAGCATTCCCGGGACTAGTAGGGAGACCCAGTACTTC.

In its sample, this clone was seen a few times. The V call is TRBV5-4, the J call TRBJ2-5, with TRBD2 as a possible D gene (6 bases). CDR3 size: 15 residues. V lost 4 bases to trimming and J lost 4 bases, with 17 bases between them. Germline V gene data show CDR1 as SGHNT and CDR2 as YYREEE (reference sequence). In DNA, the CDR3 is TGTGCCAGCAGCGGTTGGGCGCTGGGAGGAGAGACCCAGTACTTC. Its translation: CASSGWALGGETQYF.

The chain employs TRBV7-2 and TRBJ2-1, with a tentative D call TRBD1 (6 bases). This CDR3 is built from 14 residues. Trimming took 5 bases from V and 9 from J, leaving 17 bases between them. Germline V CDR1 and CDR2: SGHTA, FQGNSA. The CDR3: CASSPEGVVLEQFF. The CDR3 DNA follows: TGTGCCAGCAGCCCCGAGGGGGTAGTACTTGAGCAGTTCTTC. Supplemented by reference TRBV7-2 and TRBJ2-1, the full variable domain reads GAGVSQSPSNKVTEKGKDVELRCDPISGHTALYWYRQSLGQGLEFLIYFQGNSAPDKSGLPSDRFSAERTGGSVSTLTIQRTQQEDSAVYLCASSPEGVVLEQFFGPGTRLTVL.

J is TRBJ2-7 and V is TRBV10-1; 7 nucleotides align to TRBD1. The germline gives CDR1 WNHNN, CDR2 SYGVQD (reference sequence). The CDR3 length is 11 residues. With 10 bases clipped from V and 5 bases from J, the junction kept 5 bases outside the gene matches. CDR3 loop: CATRQGDEQYF. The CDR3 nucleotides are TGCGCCACCAGACAGGGCGACGAGCAGTACTTC.

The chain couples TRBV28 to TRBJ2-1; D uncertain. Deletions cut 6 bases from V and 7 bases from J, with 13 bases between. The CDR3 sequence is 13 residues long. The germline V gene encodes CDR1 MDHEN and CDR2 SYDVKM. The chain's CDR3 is CASSPLAKNEQFF. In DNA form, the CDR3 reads TGTGCCAGCAGCCCCTTAGCAAAAAATGAGCAGTTCTTC.

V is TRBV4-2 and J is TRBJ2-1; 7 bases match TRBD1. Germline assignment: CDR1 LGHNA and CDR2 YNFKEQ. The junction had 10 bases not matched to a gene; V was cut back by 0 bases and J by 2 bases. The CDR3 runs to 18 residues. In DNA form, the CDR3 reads TGTGCCAGCAGCCAAGAGGAAGGGGGCAGGGTTCCCTACAATGAGCAGTTCTTC. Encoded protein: CASSQEEGGRVPYNEQFF.

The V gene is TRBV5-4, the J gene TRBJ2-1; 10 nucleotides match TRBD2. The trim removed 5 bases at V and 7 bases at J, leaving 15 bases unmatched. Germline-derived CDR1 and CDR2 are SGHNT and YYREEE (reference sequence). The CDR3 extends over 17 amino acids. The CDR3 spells CASSPSTGTSALNEQFF. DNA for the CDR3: TGTGCCAGCAGTCCCTCTACCGGGACTAGCGCTTTAAATGAGCAGTTCTTC.

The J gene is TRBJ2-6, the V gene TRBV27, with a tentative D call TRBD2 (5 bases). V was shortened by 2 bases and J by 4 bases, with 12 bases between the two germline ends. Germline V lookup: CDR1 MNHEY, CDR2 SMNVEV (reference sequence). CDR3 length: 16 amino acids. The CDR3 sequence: CASSLVTGMGANVLTF. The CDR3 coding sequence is TGTGCCAGCAGTTTAGTTACGGGAATGGGGGCCAACGTCCTGACTTTC.

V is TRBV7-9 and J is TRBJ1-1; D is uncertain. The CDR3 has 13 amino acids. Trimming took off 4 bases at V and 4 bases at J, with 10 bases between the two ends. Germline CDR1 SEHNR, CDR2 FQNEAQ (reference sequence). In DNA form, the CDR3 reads TGTGCCAGCAGCTCAGAGGCCGGCACTGAAGCTTTCTTT. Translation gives CASSSEAGTEAFF.